This record concerns one T cell receptor (beta chain) sequence. What it binds is unknown. This sample was taken from a study of cytomegalovirus exposure and HLA in healthy donors. Looking at the study overall: As released early, the data held roughly 85 million unique TCRs from HLA-typed donors.

Findings and caveats of the study: In an earlier analysis, in some 500 donors, most V segments appeared productive either ~87% or ~30% of the time. While the bulk of TCR sequences proved rare, some public TCRs turned up in many donors.

The CDR3 covers 11 residues. Germline V gives CDR1 SQVTM, CDR2 ANQGSEA. Trimming cost V 2 bases and J 8 bases; bases outside gene matches: 0. Vbeta (60) and Jbeta (13) primers were used in the PCR. The protocol was immunoSEQ multiplex PCR, while the TCRdb copy is restricted to in-frame clones and leaves out a portion. The data hold 35,000 to 45,000 clones, with 70% to 80% observed a single time. This clonotype was obtained from a woman under 40 in good health and CMV-seronegative. The V gene is TRBV29-1, the J gene TRBJ1-2, with TRBD1 identical over 9 bases. The specimen sequenced was PBMCs. CDR3 nucleotide sequence: TGCAGCGTTGAAACAGGGGGCGGCTACACCTTC. Translation: CSVETGGGYTF. Full variable domain (outside the CDR3, taken from reference TRBV29-1 and TRBJ1-2): SAVISQKPSRDICQRGTSLTIQCQVDSQVTMMFWYRQQPGQSLTLIATANQGSEATYESGFVIDKFPISRPNLTFSTLTVSNMSPEDSSIYLCSVETGGGYTFGSGTRLTVV.